The clone carrying this T cell receptor (beta chain) was found a few times. Its antigen is currently unknown. This sample was taken from a study of T cells after yellow fever vaccination. Study-level findings and limits: Most clones from primary vaccination were detected again post-booster (roughly 96% CD4, 88% CD8). Weaker overall was a secondary response that nonetheless peaked faster, on day 5 versus 15.

With 3 bases clipped from V and 5 bases from J, the junction kept 8 bases outside the gene matches. Germline loops: CDR1 DFQATT, CDR2 SNEGSKA (reference sequence). This CDR3 is built from 14 residues. TCRdb re-derived calls from the 5' RACE reads in MiXCR, one entry per CDR3 protein. The sample has about 260,000 distinct CDR3 sequences; 13% are singletons. The clonotype was recovered from a man under 40 who received the YFV17D yellow fever vaccine. Sequences were derived from CD4+ T cells sorted from PBMCs, sampled 45 days after the yellow fever booster vaccination. This chain uses TRBV20-1 with TRBJ2-5, with 8 nucleotides matching TRBD1. The CDR3 loop is CSASRTGMVETQYF. As DNA, the CDR3 is TGCAGTGCTAGTCGGACAGGGATGGTTGAGACCCAGTACTTC.